The clone carrying this T cell receptor (beta chain) was detected ten times or more. No antigen is known for it. The data derive from a study of T cells in Graves' hyperthyroidism and ophthalmopathy. Study context: Peripheral blood was secured at the point of initial diagnosis, before any treatment. Findings of the study overall: The blood repertoire included most of the expanded thyroid clonotypes above 0.001. A median around 6.4 months before onset, the model predicted ophthalmopathy.

Researchers took RNA transcripts and amplified the TCR beta CDR3 regions from them. With the HTBI primer set, the TCR CDR3 went through a first round of RT-PCR. TCRdb passed the multiplex PCR reads through MiXCR, listing each CDR3 protein once. This sample has about 520,000 distinct CDR3 sequences, with approximately 25% found just once. It was 10 ml of fresh peripheral blood that supplied the PBMCs. The CDR3 extends over 14 amino acids. V gave up 2 bases and J gave up 2 bases, with 10 bases separating them. In germline, CDR1 is MNHEY, CDR2 SMNVEV (reference sequence). The TCR sequence derives from a woman aged 25 to 45 with Graves' ophthalmopathy. Sequencing was performed on blood. The genes are TRBV27 and TRBJ2-7, with D perhaps TRBD1 (6 bases). The chain's CDR3 is CASSLRTAPYEQYF. The CDR3 DNA sequence: TGTGCCAGCAGTTTACGGACAGCCCCCTACGAGCAGTACTTC.